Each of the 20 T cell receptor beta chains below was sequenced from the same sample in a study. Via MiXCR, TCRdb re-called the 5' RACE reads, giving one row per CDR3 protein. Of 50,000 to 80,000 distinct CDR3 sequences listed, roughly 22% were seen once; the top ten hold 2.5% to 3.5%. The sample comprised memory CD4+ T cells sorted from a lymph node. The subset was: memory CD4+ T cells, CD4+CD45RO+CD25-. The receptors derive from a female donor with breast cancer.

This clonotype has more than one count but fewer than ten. The CDR3 DNA reads as TGTGCCAGCACCCCGGGCGGGTACGAGCAGTACTTC. As protein: CASTPGGYEQYF. The chain combines TRBV7-9 with TRBJ2-7; possible D gene TRBD2, 5 bases. Germline V gene data show CDR1 as SEHNR and CDR2 as FQNEAQ (reference sequence). The CDR3 contains 12 residues. V lost 7 bases, J lost 4 bases, and 11 bases lay in between.

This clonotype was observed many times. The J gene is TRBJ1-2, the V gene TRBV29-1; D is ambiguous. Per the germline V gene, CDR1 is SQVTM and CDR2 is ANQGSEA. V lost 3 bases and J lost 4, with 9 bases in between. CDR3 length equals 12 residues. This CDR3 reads CSVDSQVYGYTF. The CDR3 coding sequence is TGCAGCGTTGATTCGCAGGTCTATGGCTACACCTTC.

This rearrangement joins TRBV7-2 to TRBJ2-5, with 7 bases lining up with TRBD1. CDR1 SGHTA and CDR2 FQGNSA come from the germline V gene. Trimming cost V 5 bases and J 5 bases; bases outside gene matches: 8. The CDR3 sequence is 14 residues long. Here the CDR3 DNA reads TGTGCCAGCAGCCACACAGGGGCAGGGGAGACCCAGTACTTC. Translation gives CASSHTGAGETQYF.

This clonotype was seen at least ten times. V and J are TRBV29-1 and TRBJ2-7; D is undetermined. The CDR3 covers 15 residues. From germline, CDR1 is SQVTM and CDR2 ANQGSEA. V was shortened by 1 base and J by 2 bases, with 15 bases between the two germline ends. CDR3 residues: CSVEVVNYPTYEQYF. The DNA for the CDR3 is TGCAGCGTTGAAGTGGTCAACTATCCAACCTACGAGCAGTACTTC.

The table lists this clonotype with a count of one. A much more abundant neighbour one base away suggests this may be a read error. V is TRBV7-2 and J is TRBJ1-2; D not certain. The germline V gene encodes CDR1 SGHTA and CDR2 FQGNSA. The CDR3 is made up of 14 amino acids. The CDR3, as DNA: TGTGCCCGCAGCTTAGACGGCAGGAACTATGGCTACACCTTC. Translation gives CARSLDGRNYGYTF. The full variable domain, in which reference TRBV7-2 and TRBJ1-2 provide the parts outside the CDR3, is GAGVSQSPSNKVTEKGKDVELRCDPISGHTALYWYRQSLGQGLEFLIYFQGNSAPDKSGLPSDRFSAERTGGSVSTLTIQRTQQEDSAVYLCARSLDGRNYGYTFGSGTRLTVV.

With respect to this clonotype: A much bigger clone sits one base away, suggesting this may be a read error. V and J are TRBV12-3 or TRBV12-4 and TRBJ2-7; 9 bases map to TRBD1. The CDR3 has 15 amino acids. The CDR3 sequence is CASTPGTGKSYERYF. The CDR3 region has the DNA TGTGCCAGCACCCCCGGGACAGGGAAGTCCTACGAGCGGTACTTC.

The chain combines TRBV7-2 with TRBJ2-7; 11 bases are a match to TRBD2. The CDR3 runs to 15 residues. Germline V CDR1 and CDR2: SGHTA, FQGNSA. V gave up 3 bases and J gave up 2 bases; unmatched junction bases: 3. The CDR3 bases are TGTGCCAGCAGCTTGACTAGCGGGGACGCCTACGAGCAGTACTTC. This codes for CASSLTSGDAYEQYF.

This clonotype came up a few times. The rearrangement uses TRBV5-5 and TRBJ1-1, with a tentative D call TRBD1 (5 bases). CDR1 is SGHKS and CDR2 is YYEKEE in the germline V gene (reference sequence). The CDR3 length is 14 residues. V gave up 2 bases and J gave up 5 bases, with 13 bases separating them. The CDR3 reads CASSFTSQGTEAFF. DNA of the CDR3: TGTGCCAGCAGCTTCACCTCTCAGGGAACTGAAGCTTTCTTT.

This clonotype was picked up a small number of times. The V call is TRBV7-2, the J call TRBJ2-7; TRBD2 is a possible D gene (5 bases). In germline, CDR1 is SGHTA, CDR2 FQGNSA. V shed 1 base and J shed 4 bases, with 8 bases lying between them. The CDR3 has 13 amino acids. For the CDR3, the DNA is TGTGCCAGCAGCTTAGGCACGGGGTACGAGCAGTACTTC. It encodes CASSLGTGYEQYF.

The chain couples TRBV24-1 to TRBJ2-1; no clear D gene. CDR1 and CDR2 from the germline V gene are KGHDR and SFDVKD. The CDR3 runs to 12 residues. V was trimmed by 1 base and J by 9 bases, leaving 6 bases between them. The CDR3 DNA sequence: TGTGCCACCAGTGATTTTATTGGTGAGCAGTTCTTC. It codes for CATSDFIGEQFF.

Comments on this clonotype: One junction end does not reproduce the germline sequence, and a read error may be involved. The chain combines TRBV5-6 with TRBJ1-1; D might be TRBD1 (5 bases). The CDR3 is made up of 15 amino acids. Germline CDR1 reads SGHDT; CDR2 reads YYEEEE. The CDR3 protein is CASSLWGGLNTEAFF. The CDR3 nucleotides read TGTGCCAGCAGCTTGTGGGGGGGACTGAACACCGAAGCTTTCTTT.

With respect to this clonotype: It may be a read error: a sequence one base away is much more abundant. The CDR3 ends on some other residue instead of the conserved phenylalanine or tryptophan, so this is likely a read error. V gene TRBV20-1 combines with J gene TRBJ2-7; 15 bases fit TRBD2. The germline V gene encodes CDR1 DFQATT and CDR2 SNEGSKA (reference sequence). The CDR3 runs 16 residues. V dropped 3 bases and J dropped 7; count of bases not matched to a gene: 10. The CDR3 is CSASPGLAGGPREQYL. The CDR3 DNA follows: TGCAGTGCTAGTCCTGGACTAGCGGGAGGGCCGCGGGAGCAGTACTTA.

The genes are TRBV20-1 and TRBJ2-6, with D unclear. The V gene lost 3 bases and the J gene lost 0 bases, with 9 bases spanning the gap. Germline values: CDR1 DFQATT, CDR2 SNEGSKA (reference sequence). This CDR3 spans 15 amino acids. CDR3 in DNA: TGCAGTGCTAGTTCTGCTCTCTCTGGGGCCAACGTCCTGACTTTC. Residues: CSASSALSGANVLTF.

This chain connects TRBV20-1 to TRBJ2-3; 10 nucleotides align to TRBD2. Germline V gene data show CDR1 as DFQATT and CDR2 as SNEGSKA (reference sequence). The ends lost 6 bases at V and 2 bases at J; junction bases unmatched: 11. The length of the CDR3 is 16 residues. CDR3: CSAPSPSGGFTDTQYF. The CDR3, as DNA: TGCAGTGCCCCGTCCCCTAGCGGGGGTTTCACAGATACGCAGTATTTT.

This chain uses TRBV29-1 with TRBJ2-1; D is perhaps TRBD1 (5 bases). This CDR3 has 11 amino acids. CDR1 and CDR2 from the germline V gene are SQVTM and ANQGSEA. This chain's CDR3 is CRVGGANEQFF. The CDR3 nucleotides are TGCAGGGTCGGTGGGGCCAATGAGCAGTTCTTC.

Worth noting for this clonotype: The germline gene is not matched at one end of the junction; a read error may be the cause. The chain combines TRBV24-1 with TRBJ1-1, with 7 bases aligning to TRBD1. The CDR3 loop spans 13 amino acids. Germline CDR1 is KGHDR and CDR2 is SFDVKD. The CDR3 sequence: CATSGTANTEAIF. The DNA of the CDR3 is TGTGCCACCTCCGGGACAGCAAACACTGAAGCTATCTTT.

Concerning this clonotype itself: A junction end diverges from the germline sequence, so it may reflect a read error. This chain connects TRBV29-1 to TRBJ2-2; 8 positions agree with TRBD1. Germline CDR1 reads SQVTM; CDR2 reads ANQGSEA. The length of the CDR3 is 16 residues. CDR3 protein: CSVEVGQGQNTGELLF. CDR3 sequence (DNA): TGCAGCGTTGAGGTCGGACAGGGCCAGAACACCGGGGAGCTGCTTTTT.

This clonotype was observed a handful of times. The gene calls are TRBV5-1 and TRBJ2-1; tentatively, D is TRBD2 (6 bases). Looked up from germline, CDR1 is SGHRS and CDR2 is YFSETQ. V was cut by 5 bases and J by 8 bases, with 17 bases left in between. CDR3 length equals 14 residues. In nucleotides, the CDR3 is TGCGCCAGCAGTACCCCGGAGGGAGGACATGAGCAGTTCTTC. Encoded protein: CASSTPEGGHEQFF.

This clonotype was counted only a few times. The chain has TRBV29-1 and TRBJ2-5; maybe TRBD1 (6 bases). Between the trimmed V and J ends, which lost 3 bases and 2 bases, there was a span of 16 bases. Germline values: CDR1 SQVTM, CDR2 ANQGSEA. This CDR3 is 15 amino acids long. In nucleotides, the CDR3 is TGCAGCGTTGACAGGGGTTCTCGCCCACAAGAGACCCAGTACTTC. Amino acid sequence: CSVDRGSRPQETQYF.

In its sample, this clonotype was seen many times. CDR3 bases: TGTGCCAGCAGTTACACGGCGGAAAAACTGTTTTTT. Protein sequence: CASSYTAEKLFF. This rearrangement joins TRBV6-1 to TRBJ1-4; D unresolved. V shed 5 bases and J shed 8 bases, with 9 bases lying between them. The CDR3 has 12 amino acids. Germline-derived CDR1 and CDR2 are MNHNS and SASEGT.